This T cell receptor (beta chain) is from a study of tumor-infiltrating lymphocytes in primary liver carcinoma. Making TCR beta cDNA involved 400 to 600 ng total RNA and a constant-region primer. For TCR beta, libraries were produced by three nested multiplex PCR rounds using slightly modified ARM-PCR. Running roughly 10 cycles apiece, the first two PCR rounds relied on TRBV1-TRBV30 forward primers together with a C-beta reverse primer. TCRdb processed the multiplex PCR reads anew with MiXCR; each CDR3 protein has one entry. This repertoire shows tens of thousands of distinct CDR3 sequences, 70% to 80% found once; its top ten account for about 24%. The study, taken as a whole, reports: Only about 7-24% of top clones occurred in every one of the five tumor regions.

DNA and RNA were both co-extracted from roughly 18-30 mg of bulk tissue that had not been sorted. CDR1 is SGHAT, CDR2 FQNNGV, per germline. This CDR3 has 20 amino acids. V lost 3 bases, J lost 3 bases, and 18 bases stayed unmatched. With respect to this clonotype: Its cognate antigen is unknown.

The V and J genes are TRBV11-2 and TRBJ2-7; TRBD2 agrees at 12 bases. Source material: liver tumor tissue from sampling region 5. Subset of the sample: tumor region T5, tumor centre. The receptor comes from a man in his forties or fifties with primary liver carcinoma and hepatitis B virus infection. CDR3 sequence reads: CASSLGEGGTSGLSYYEQYF. The CDR3 bases are TGTGCCAGCAGCTTGGGGGAGGGGGGGACTAGCGGGCTCAGCTACTACGAGCAGTACTTC.